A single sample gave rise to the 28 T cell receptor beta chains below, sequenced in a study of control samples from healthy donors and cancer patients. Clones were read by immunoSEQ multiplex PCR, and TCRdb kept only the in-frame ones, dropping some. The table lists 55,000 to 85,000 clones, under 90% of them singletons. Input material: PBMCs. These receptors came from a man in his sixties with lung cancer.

For the CDR3, the DNA is TGTGCCAGCGCGACGGGACAGCCCAGCTCTGGAAACACCATATATTTT. Its protein product is CASATGQPSSGNTIYF. The rearrangement joins TRBV18 to TRBJ1-3; TRBD1 aligns across 7 bases. CDR1 is KGHSH, CDR2 LQKENI, per germline. With 8 bases clipped from V and 0 bases from J, the junction kept 10 bases outside the gene matches. CDR3 size: 16 residues.

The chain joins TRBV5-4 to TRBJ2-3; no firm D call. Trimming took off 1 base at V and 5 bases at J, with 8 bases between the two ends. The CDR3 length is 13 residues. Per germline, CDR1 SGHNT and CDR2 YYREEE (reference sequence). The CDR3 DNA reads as TGTGCCAGCAGCTTGAAGGGTGGAGATACGCAGTATTTT. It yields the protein CASSLKGGDTQYF.

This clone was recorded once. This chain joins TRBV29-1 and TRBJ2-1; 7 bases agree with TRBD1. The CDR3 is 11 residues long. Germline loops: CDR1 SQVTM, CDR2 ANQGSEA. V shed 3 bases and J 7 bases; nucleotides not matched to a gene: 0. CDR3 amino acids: CSVDRGNEQFF. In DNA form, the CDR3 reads TGCAGCGTTGACAGGGGGAATGAGCAGTTCTTC.

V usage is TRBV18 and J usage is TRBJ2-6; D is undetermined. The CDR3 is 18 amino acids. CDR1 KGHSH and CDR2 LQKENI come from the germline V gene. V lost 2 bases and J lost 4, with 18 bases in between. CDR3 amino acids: CASSPGRLTLAGANVLTF. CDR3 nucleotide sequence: TGTGCCAGCTCACCAGGACGGCTTACTCTGGCCGGGGCCAACGTCCTGACTTTC.

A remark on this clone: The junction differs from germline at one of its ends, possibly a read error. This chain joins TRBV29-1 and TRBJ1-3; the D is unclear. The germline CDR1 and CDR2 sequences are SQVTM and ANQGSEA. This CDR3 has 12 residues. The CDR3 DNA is TGCAGCGTGGAAGACCGTGGAAACACCATATATTTT. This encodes CSVEDRGNTIYF.

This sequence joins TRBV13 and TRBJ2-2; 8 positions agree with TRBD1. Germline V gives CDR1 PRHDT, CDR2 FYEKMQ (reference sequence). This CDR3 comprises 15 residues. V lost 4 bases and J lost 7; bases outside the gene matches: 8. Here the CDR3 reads CASSSNRGVLGELFF. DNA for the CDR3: TGTGCCAGCAGCTCAAACAGGGGGGTGCTCGGGGAGCTGTTTTTT.

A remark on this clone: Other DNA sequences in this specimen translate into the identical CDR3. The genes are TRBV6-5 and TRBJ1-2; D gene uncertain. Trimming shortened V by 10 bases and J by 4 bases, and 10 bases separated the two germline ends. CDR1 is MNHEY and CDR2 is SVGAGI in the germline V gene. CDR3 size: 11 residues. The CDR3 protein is CATILGYGYTF. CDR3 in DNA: TGTGCCACCATCCTGGGCTATGGCTACACCTTC.

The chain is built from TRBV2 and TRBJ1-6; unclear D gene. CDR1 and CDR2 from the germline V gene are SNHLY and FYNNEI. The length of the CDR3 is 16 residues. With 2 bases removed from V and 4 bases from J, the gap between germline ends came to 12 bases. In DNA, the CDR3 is TGTGCCAGCAGTGAACGGGCGGAAGTTTATAATTCACCCCTCCACTTT. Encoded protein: CASSERAEVYNSPLHF. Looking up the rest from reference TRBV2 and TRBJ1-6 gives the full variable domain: EPEVTQTPSHQVTQMGQEVILRCVPISNHLYFYWYRQILGQKVEFLVSFYNNEISEKSEIFDDQFSVERPDGSNFTLKIRSTKLEDSAMYFCASSERAEVYNSPLHFGNGTRLTVT.

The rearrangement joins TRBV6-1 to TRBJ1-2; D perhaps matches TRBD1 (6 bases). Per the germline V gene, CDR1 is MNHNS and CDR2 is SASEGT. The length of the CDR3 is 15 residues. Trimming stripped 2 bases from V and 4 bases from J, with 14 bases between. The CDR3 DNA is TGTGCCAGCAGTGAATCGAGGACAGCGACCTATGGCTACACCTTC. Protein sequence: CASSESRTATYGYTF.

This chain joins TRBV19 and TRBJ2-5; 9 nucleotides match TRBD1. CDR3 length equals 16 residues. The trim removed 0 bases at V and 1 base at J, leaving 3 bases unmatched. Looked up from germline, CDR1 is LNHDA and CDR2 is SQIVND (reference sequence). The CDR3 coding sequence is TGTGCCAGTAGTATAGAAAGGACAGGGGCCCAAGAGACCCAGTACTTC. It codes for CASSIERTGAQETQYF.

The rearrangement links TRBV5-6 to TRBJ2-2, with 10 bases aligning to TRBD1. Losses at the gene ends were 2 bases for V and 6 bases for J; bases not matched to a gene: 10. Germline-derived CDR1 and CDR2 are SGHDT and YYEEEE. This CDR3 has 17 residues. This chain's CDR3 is CASSFLSGDRGAGELFF. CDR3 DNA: TGTGCCAGCAGCTTTTTGTCCGGGGACAGGGGCGCCGGGGAGCTGTTTTTT.

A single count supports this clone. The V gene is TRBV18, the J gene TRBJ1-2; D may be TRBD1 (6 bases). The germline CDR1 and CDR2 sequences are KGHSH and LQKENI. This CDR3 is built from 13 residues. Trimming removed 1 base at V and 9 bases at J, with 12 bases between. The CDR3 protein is CASSPQIGDSYTF. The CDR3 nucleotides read TGTGCCAGCTCACCACAGATAGGGGACAGCTACACCTTC.

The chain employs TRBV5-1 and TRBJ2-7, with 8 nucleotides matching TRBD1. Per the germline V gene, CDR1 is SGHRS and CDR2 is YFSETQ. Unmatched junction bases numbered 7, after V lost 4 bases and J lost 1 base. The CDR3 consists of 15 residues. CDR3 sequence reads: CASSPGDRFSYEQYV. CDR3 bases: TGCGCCAGCAGCCCCGGGGACAGGTTTTCCTACGAGCAGTACGTC.

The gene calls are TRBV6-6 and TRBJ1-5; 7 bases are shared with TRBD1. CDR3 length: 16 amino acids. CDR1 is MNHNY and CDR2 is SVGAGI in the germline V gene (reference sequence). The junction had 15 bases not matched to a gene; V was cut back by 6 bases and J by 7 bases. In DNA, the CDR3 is TGTGCCAGCAGACCTACGAACAGGGGCCGGTGGCAGCCCCAGCATTTT. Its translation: CASRPTNRGRWQPQHF.

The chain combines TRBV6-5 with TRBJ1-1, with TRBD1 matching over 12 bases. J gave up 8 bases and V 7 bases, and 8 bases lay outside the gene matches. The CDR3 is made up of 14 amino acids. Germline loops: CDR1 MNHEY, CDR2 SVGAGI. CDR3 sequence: CASNRVGTGGEAFF. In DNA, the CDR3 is TGTGCCAGCAATAGAGTCGGGACAGGGGGCGAAGCTTTCTTT.

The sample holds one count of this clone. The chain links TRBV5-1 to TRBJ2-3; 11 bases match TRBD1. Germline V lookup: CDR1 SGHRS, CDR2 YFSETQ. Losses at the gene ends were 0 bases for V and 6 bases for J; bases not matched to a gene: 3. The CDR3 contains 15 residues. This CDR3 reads CASSLAGTGGDTQYF. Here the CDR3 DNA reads TGCGCCAGCAGCTTGGCCGGGACAGGGGGGGATACGCAGTATTTT.

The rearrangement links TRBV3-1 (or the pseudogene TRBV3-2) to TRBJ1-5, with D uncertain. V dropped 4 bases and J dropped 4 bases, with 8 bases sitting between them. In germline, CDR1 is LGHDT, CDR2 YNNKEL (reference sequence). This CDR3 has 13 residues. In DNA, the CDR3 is TGTGCCAGCAGCCCCGGGGTGAATCAGCCCCAGCATTTT. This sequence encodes CASSPGVNQPQHF.

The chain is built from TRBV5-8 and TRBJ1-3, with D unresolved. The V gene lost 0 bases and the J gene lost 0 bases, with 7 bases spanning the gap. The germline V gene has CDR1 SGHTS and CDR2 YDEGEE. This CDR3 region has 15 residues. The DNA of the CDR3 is TGTGCCAGCAGCTTGGACACGAGCTCTGGAAACACCATATATTTT. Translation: CASSLDTSSGNTIYF.

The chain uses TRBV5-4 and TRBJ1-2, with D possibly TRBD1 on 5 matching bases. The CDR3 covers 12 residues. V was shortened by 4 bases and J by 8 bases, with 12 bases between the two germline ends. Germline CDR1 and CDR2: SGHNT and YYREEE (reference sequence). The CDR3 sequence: CASSDLDSGYTF. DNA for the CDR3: TGTGCCAGCAGCGACTTAGACAGCGGCTACACCTTC.

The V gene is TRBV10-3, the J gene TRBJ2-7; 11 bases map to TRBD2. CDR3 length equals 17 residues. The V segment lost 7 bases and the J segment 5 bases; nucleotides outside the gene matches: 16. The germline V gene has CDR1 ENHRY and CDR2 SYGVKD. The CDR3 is CAITRGRTSGPGNEQYF. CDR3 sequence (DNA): TGTGCCATCACCCGAGGGAGGACTAGCGGGCCGGGGAACGAGCAGTACTTC.

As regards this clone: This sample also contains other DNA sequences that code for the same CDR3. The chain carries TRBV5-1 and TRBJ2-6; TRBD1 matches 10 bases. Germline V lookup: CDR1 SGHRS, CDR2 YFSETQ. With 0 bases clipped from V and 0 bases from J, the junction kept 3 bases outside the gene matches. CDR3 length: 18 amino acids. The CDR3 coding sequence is TGCGCCAGCAGCTTGGTTGGGACAGGGGCCTCTGGGGCCAACGTCCTGACTTTC. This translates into CASSLVGTGASGANVLTF.

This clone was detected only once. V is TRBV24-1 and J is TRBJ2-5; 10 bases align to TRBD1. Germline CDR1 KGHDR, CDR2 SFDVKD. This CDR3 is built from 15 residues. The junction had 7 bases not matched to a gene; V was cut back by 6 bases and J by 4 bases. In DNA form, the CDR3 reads TGTGCCACCAGTCCCGGGACAGGGGTTAGAGAGACCCAGTACTTC. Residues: CATSPGTGVRETQYF.

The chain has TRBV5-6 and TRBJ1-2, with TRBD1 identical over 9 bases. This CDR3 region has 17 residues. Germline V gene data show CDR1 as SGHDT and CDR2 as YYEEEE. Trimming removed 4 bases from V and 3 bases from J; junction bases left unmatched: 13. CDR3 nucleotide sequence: TGTGCCAGCAGCCCAGACCTACGGGACAGGGTGCACTATGGCTACACCTTC. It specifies CASSPDLRDRVHYGYTF.

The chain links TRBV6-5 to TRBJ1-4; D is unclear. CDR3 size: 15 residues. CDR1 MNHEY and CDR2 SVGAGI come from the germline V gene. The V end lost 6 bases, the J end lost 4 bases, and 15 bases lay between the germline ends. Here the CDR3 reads CASRPVQAFNEKLFF. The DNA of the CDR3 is TGTGCCAGCAGGCCTGTTCAGGCTTTTAATGAAAAACTGTTTTTT.

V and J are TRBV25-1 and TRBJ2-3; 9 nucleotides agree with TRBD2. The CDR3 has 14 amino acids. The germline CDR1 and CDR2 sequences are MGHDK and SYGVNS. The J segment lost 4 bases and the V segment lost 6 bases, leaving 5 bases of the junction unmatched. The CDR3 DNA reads TGTGCCAGCAGAGCGGGGGGCGGTTCAGATACGCAGTATTTT. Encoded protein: CASRAGGGSDTQYF.

The CDR3 loop reads CASRTQGARMTEAFF. CDR3 nucleotide sequence: TGTGCCAGCAGAACACAGGGGGCGAGAATGACTGAAGCTTTCTTT. V usage is TRBV3-1 (or the pseudogene TRBV3-2) and J usage is TRBJ1-1; 9 bases match TRBD1. The CDR3 loop spans 15 amino acids. The germline V gene encodes CDR1 LGHDT and CDR2 YNNKEL (reference sequence). After removal of 6 bases from V and 5 bases from J, the junction contained 10 bases not matched to a gene.

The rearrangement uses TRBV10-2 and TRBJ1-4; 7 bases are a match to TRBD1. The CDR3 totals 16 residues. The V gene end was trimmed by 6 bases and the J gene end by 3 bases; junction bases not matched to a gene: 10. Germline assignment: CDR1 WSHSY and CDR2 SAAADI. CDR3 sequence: CASRATGFGANEKLFF. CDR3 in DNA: TGCGCCAGCAGAGCGACAGGGTTTGGAGCTAATGAAAAACTGTTTTTT.

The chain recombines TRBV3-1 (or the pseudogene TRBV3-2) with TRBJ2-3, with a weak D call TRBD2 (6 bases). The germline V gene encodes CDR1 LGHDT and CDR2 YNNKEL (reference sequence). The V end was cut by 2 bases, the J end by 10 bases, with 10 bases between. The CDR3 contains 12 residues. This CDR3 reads CASSQPGLPQYF. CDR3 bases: TGTGCCAGCAGCCAACCGGGACTTCCGCAGTATTTT.